Here is one T cell receptor beta chain with its context. Its antigen is undetermined. These data belong to a study of blood T cells in healthy people across ages. Broader study findings: Per million T cells, TCR beta diversity dropped roughly linearly as age increased.

The CDR3 consists of 14 residues. Deletions cut 5 bases from V and 3 bases from J, with 14 bases between. The germline CDR1 and CDR2 sequences are DFQATT and SNEGSKA (reference sequence). Total RNA, at least 5.5 micrograms per sample, came from PBMCs. Together with a sample-barcoded 5' primer, a J-beta primer mix was included in a second PCR lasting about 7 to 11 cycles. Every cDNA molecule carried a tag from a template-switch adaptor bearing 12 random nucleotides. Paired-end reads containing CDR3 totaled no fewer than 2.5 million for each sample. A single record per CDR3 protein comes from TCRdb applying MiXCR to the 5' RACE reads. The table includes about 830,000 distinct CDR3 sequences, around 62% detected once.

The receptor's source is a man aged 25 to 40 in good health. The chain has TRBV20-1 and TRBJ2-1; D perhaps matches TRBD2 (6 bases). Sequencing input: blood. The CDR3 region has the DNA TGCAGTGCTGCCGGGATCGGGGGCTACAATGAGCAGTTCTTC. It translates to CSAAGIGGYNEQFF.